The present TCR beta chain was sequenced within a study of blood T cell repertoires in COVID-19. Method: immunoSEQ multiplex PCR; TCRdb's copy keeps in-frame clones and lacks some. The repertoire includes under 70,000 clones, 88% of them detected once, and approximately 40% sits in the top ten. V trimming: 6 bases; J trimming: 5 bases; junction bases outside the gene matches: 3. The CDR3 has 12 residues. Germline V gene lookup returns CDR1 SNHLY and CDR2 FYNNEI. The sequence was collected from a woman aged 55-69 years with COVID-19, enrolled during active disease. Sequences were obtained from peripheral blood. The chain employs TRBV2 and TRBJ2-7, with 8 nucleotides matching TRBD1. The CDR3 nucleotides read TGTGCCAGCAGGCAGACAGGGGACGAGCAGTACTTC. This gives the protein CASRQTGDEQYF.